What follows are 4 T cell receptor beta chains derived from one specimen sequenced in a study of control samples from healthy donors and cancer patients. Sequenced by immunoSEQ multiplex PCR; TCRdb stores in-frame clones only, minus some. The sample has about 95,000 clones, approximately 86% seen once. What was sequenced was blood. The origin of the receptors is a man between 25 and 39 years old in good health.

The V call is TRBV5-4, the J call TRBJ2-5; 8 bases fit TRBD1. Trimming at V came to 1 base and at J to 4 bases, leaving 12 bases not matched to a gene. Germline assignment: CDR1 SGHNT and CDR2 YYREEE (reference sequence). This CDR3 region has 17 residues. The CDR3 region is CASSLMPGAGGLETQYF. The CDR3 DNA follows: TGTGCCAGCAGCTTGATGCCGGGGGCAGGGGGCCTAGAGACCCAGTACTTC.

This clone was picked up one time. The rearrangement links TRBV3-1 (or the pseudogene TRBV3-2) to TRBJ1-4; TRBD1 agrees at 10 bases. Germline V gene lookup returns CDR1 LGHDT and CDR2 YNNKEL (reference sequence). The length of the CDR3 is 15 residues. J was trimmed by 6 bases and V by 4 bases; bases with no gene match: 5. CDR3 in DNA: TGTGCCAGCAGCCGGGCCGGGACAGGGGATGAAAAACTGTTTTTT. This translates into CASSRAGTGDEKLFF.

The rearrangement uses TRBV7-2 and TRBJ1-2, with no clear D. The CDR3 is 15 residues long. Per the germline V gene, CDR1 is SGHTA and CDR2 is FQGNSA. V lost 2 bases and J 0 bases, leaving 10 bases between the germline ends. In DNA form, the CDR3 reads TGTGCCAGCAGCTTAAAGGCAGAGACTAACTATGGCTACACCTTC. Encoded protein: CASSLKAETNYGYTF. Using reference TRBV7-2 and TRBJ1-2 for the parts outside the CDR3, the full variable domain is GAGVSQSPSNKVTEKGKDVELRCDPISGHTALYWYRQSLGQGLEFLIYFQGNSAPDKSGLPSDRFSAERTGGSVSTLTIQRTQQEDSAVYLCASSLKAETNYGYTFGSGTRLTVV.

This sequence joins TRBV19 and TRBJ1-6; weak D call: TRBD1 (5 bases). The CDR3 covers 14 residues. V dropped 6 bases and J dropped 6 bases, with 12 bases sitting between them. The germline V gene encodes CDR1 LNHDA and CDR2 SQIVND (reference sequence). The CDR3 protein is CASSWDGPNSPLHF. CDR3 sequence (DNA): TGTGCCAGTAGCTGGGACGGACCTAATTCACCCCTCCACTTT.